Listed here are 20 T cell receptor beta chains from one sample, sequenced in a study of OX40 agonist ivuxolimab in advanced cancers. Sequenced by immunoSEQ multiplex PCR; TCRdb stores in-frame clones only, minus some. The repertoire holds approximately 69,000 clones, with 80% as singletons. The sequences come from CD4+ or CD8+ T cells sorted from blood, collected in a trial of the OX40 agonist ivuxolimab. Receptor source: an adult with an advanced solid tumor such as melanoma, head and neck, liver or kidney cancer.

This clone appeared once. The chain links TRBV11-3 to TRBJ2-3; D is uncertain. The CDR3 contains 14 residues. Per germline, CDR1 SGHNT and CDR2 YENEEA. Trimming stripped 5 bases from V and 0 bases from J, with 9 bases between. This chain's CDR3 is CASSLTPSTDTQYF. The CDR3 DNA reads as TGTGCCAGCAGCCTGACACCGAGCACAGATACGCAGTATTTT.

The CDR3 spells CASSRPQGRNTEAFF. CDR3 bases: TGTGCCAGCAGTAGACCCCAGGGGAGGAACACTGAAGCTTTCTTT. This sequence joins TRBV27 and TRBJ1-1; D perhaps matches TRBD1 (6 bases). V dropped 5 bases and J dropped 1 base, with 14 bases sitting between them. Germline-derived CDR1 and CDR2 are MNHEY and SMNVEV (reference sequence). The CDR3 totals 15 residues.

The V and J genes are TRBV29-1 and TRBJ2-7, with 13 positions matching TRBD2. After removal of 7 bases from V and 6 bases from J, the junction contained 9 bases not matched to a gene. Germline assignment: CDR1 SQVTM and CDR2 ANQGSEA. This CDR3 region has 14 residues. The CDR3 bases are TGCAGCGCTACCTTGACTAGCGGGAGGAGCGAGCAGTACTTC. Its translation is CSATLTSGRSEQYF.

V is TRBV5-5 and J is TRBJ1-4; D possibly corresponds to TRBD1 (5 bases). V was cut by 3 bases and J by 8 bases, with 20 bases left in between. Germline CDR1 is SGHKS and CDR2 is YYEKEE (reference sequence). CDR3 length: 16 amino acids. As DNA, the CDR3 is TGTGCCAGCAGCTGGGACCGGGACGGTCGTTCGGAAAAACTGTTTTTT. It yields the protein CASSWDRDGRSEKLFF. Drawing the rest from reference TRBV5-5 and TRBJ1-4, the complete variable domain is DAGVTQSPTHLIKTRGQQVTLRCSPISGHKSVSWYQQVLGQGPQFIFQYYEKEERGRGNFPDRFSARQFPNYSSELNVNALLLGDSALYLCASSWDRDGRSEKLFFGSGTQLSVL.

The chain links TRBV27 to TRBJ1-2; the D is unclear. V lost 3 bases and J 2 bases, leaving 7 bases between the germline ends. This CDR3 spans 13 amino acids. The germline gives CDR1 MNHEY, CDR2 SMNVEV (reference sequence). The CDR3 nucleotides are TGTGCCAGCAGTTTGAAGGAAAACTATGGCTACACCTTC. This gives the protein CASSLKENYGYTF.

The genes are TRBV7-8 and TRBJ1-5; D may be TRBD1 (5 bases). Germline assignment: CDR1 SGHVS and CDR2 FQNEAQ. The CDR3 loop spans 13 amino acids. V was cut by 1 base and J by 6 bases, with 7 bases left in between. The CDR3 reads CASSLEGIQPQHF. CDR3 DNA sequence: TGTGCCAGCAGCTTAGAGGGGATTCAGCCCCAGCATTTT. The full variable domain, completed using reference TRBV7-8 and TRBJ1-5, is GAGVSQSPRYKVAKRGQDVALRCDPISGHVSLFWYQQALGQGPEFLTYFQNEAQLDKSGLPSDRFFAERPEGSVSTLKIQRTQQEDSAVYLCASSLEGIQPQHFGDGTRLSIL.

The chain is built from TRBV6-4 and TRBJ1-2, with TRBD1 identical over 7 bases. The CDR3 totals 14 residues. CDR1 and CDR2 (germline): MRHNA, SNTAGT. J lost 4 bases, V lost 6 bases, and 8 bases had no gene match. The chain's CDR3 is CASSENRGSYGYTF. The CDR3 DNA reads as TGTGCCAGCAGCGAAAACAGGGGCTCCTATGGCTACACCTTC.

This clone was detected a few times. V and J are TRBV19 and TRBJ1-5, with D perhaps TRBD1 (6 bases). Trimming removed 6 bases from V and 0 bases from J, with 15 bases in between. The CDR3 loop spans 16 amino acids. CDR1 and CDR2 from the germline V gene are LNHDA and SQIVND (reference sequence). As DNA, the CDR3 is TGTGCCAGTAGCTCCCGACCAGGGGATAGCAATCAGCCCCAGCATTTT. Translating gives CASSSRPGDSNQPQHF.

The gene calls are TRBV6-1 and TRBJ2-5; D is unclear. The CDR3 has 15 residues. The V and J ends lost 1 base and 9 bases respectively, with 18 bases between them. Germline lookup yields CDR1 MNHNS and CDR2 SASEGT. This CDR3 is CASSEEPQESRAQYF. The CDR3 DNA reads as TGTGCCAGCAGTGAAGAACCCCAAGAGAGTAGGGCCCAGTACTTC.

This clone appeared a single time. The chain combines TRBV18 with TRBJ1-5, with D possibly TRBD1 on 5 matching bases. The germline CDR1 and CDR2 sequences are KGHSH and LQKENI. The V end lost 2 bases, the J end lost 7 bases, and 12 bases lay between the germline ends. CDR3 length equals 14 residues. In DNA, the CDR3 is TGTGCCAGCTCACCATCCAGGGAACGCCAGCCCCAGCATTTT. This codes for CASSPSRERQPQHF.

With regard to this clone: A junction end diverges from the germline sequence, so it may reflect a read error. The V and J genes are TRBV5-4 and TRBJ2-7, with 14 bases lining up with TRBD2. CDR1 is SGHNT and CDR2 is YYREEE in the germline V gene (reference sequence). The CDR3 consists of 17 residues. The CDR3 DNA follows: TGTGCCAGCAGCTTGGGACTAGCGGGAGGGTCCTCCCACGAGCAGTACTTC. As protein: CASSLGLAGGSSHEQYF. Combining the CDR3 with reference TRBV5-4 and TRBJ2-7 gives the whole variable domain ETGVTQSPTHLIKTRGQQVTLRCSSQSGHNTVSWYQQALGQGPQFIFQYYREEENGRGNFPPRFSGLQFPNYSSELNVNALELDDSALYLCASSLGLAGGSSHEQYFGPGTRLTVT.

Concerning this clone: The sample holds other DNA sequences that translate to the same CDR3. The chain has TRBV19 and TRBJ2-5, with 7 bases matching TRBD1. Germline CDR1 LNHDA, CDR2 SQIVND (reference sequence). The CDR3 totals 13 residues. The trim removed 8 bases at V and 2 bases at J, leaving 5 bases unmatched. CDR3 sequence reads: CASSGQLQETQYF. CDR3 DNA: TGTGCCAGTTCGGGACAGCTGCAAGAGACCCAGTACTTC.

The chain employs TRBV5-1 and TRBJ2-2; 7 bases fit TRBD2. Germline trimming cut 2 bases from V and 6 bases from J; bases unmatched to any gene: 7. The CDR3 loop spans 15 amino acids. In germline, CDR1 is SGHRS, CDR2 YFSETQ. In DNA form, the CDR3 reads TGCGCCAGCAGCTTCTCGGCGGGAGCCCCCGGGGAGCTGTTTTTT. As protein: CASSFSAGAPGELFF.

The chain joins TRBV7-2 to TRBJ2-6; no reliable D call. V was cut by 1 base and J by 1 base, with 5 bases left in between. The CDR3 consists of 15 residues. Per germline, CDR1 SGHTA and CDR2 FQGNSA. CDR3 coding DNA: TGTGCCAGCAGCTTAGGGGGATCTGGGGCCAACGTCCTGACTTTC. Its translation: CASSLGGSGANVLTF.

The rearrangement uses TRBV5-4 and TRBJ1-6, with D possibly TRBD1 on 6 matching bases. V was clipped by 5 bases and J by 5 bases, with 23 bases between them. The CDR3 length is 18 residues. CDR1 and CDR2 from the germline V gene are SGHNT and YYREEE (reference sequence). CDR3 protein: CASSSGGGSRIDNSPLHF. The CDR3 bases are TGTGCCAGCAGTTCCGGCGGGGGCAGTCGAATAGATAATTCACCCCTCCACTTT.

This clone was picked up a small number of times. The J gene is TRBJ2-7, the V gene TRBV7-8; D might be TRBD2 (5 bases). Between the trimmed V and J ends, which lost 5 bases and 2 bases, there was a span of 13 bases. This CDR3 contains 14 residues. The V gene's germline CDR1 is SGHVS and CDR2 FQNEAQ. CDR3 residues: CASSPRETTYEQYF. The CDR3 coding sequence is TGTGCCAGCAGCCCTCGGGAAACCACCTACGAGCAGTACTTC.

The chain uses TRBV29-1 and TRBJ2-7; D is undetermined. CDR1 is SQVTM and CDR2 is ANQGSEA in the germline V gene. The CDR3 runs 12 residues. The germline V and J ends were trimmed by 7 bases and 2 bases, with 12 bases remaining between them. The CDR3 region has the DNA TGCAGCGCTACGTCCTACCCCTACGAGCAGTACTTC. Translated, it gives CSATSYPYEQYF.

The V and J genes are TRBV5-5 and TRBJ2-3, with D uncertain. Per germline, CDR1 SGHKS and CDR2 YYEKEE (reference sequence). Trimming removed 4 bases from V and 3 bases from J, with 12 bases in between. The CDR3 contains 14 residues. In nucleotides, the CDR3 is TGTGCCAGCAGCCTCTGGACCGCGACAGATACGCAGTATTTT. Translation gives CASSLWTATDTQYF.

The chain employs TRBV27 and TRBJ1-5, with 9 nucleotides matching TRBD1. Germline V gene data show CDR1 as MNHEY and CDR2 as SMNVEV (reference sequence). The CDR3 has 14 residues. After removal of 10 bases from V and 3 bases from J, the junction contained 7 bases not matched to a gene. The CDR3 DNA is TGTGCCACCGGGACAGGGTATTCCAATCAGCCCCAGCATTTT. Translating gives CATGTGYSNQPQHF.

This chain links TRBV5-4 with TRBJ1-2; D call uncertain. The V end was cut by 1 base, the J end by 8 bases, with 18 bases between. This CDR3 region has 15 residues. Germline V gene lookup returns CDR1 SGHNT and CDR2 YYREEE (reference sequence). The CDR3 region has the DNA TGTGCCAGCAGCTTGCTTAACCCGGGGTTGGGGGGCTACACCTTC. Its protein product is CASSLLNPGLGGYTF.